The 19 T cell receptor beta chains given below trace back to one sample, sequenced in a study of Graves' ophthalmopathy and Graves' hyperthyroidism. Scientists amplified the TCR beta CDR3 regions from RNA transcripts. An initial RT-PCR round employing HTBI primers preceded a second-round multiplex PCR. TCRdb recomputed calls from the multiplex PCR reads with MiXCR, one row per CDR3 protein. The sample lists 620,000 or so distinct CDR3 sequences, roughly 20% occurring once. Sequencing was done on a sample of peripheral blood. Every receptor here comes from a woman younger than 35 with stable Graves' hyperthyroidism. Some clones in this sample may be carry-over from other donors' samples.

This clonotype showed up just once. V usage is TRBV7-9 and J usage is TRBJ1-2, with D perhaps TRBD1 (5 bases). The CDR3 runs 15 residues. Deletions cut 10 bases from V and 2 bases from J, with 20 bases between. Germline CDR1 and CDR2: SEHNR and FQNEAQ (reference sequence). CDR3 residues: CATTRERGQNYGYTF. In DNA, the CDR3 is TGTGCCACCACCCGTGAGAGGGGTCAGAACTATGGCTACACCTTC.

The chain employs TRBV19 and TRBJ1-5; weak D call: TRBD1 (5 bases). This CDR3 has 15 residues. The V gene lost 6 bases and the J gene lost 2 bases, with 14 bases spanning the gap. Germline V gene sequence: CDR1 LNHDA, CDR2 SQIVND (reference sequence). In DNA form, the CDR3 reads TGTGCCAGTAGCCATCAGGGTCCGCGCAATCAGCCCCAGCATTTT. This sequence encodes CASSHQGPRNQPQHF.

Regarding this clonotype: It may be a read error: a sequence one base away is much more abundant. This CDR3 is missing its conserved last phenylalanine or tryptophan, likely due to a read error. This chain joins TRBV20-1 and TRBJ1-2, with 7 bases fitting TRBD1. The V segment lost 2 bases and the J segment 3 bases; nucleotides outside the gene matches: 3. The germline gives CDR1 DFQATT, CDR2 SNEGSKA (reference sequence). The CDR3 covers 13 residues. CDR3 in amino acids: CSARQGGDYGYTY. For the CDR3, the DNA is TGCAGTGCTAGACAGGGGGGGGACTATGGCTACACCTAC.

The table lists this clonotype with many counts. The V gene is TRBV4-1, the J gene TRBJ1-1; D is possibly TRBD1 (6 bases). The CDR3 spans 17 residues. The ends were cut back, 4 bases at V and 1 base at J, with 19 bases in the middle. Germline CDR1 reads MGHRA; CDR2 reads YSYEKL. The CDR3 DNA reads TGCGCCAGCAGCCCGCGTACTGGGGGGGCGGAGAACACTGAAGCTTTCTTT. Encoded protein: CASSPRTGGAENTEAFF.

This clonotype has ten or more counts. A read error may be the cause here, since a much bigger clone is one base away. The missing conserved phenylalanine or tryptophan at the end of this CDR3 makes a read error likely. The chain is built from TRBV6-5 and TRBJ1-2; D not certain. This CDR3 is built from 11 residues. Trimming took 2 bases from V and 8 from J, leaving 6 bases between them. Germline CDR1 MNHEY, CDR2 SVGAGI. CDR3 nucleotides: TGTGCCAGCAGTTACGGACGGGGCTACACCTCC. This gives the protein CASSYGRGYTS.

Many counts were recorded for this clonotype. This chain uses TRBV25-1 with TRBJ1-1; TRBD1 agrees at 9 bases. The germline V gene has CDR1 MGHDK and CDR2 SYGVNS. Germline trimming cut 4 bases from V and 6 bases from J; bases unmatched to any gene: 15. The CDR3 runs to 17 residues. The chain's CDR3 is CASSGAPSDRGWAEAFF. CDR3 sequence (DNA): TGTGCCAGCAGTGGAGCTCCTTCGGACAGGGGATGGGCTGAAGCTTTCTTT.

This clonotype was recorded a few times. The chain recombines TRBV28 with TRBJ1-1, with D perhaps TRBD1 (5 bases). Germline V gene sequence: CDR1 MDHEN, CDR2 SYDVKM. CDR3 length equals 15 residues. The germline V and J ends were trimmed by 7 bases and 1 base, with 16 bases remaining between them. CDR3 sequence reads: CASIRDQRENTEAFF. The DNA for the CDR3 is TGTGCCAGCATCCGGGACCAAAGGGAGAACACTGAAGCTTTCTTT. The complete variable domain, with remaining parts taken from reference TRBV28 and TRBJ1-1, reads DVKVTQSSRYLVKRTGEKVFLECVQDMDHENMFWYRQDPGLGLRLIYFSYDVKMKEKGDIPEGYSVSREKKERFSLILESASTNQTSMYLCASIRDQRENTEAFFGQGTRLTVV.

This clonotype was seen at least ten times. The rearrangement joins TRBV6-1 to TRBJ1-1, with 9 nucleotides matching TRBD1. Germline CDR1 MNHNS, CDR2 SASEGT. This CDR3 has 16 amino acids. V lost 6 bases to trimming and J lost 4 bases; unmatched junction nucleotides: 12. The CDR3 coding sequence is TGTGCCAGCAGGACGGACAGGGGAGGGAGAACCACTGAAGCTTTCTTT. It specifies CASRTDRGGRTTEAFF.

This clonotype showed up many times. The chain has TRBV12-3 or TRBV12-4 and TRBJ2-7, with unresolved D. Trimming cost V 10 bases and J 7 bases, with 14 bases left between them. This CDR3 is built from 11 residues. The CDR3 protein is CANTASGEQYF. The CDR3 bases are TGTGCCAACACGGCCTCCGGGGAGCAGTACTTC.

This clonotype was recorded a few times. The V and J genes are TRBV12-3 or TRBV12-4 and TRBJ2-5, with 8 bases fitting TRBD1. This CDR3 has 15 residues. After removal of 4 bases from V and 0 bases from J, the junction contained 4 bases not matched to a gene. The CDR3 is CASSSRTGHQETQYF. Written as DNA, the CDR3 is TGTGCCAGCAGTTCCCGGACAGGGCACCAAGAGACCCAGTACTTC.

V gene TRBV5-1 combines with J gene TRBJ1-3; D is unclear. The V end lost 0 bases, the J end lost 0 bases, and 13 bases lay between the germline ends. Per the germline V gene, CDR1 is SGHRS and CDR2 is YFSETQ. The CDR3 has 17 residues. CDR3 nucleotide sequence: TGCGCCAGCAGCTTGGTTCAGCTCAAAATCTCTGGAAACACCATATATTTT. Its protein product is CASSLVQLKISGNTIYF.

This clonotype has at least ten counts. The rearrangement uses TRBV7-8 and TRBJ2-5; D remains ambiguous. This CDR3 contains 15 residues. Germline V gene sequence: CDR1 SGHVS, CDR2 FQNEAQ. Trimming cost V 0 bases and J 5 bases, with 13 bases left between them. Written as DNA, the CDR3 is TGTGCCAGCAGCTTAGCCCAGACCCGAGGCGAGACCCAGTACTTC. Protein product: CASSLAQTRGETQYF.

This clonotype has ten or more counts. The CDR3, as DNA: TGTGCCAGCAGACCAGGGGGCTCATTTACCGGGGAGCTGTTTTTT. It translates to CASRPGGSFTGELFF. The chain combines TRBV6-1 with TRBJ2-2, with 8 bases fitting TRBD1. The CDR3 is made up of 15 amino acids. Unmatched junction bases numbered 8, after V lost 6 bases and J lost 5 bases. Germline CDR1 and CDR2: MNHNS and SASEGT.

This sequence joins TRBV30 and TRBJ2-7; D is unresolved. CDR1 and CDR2 from the germline V gene are GTSNPN and SVGIG (reference sequence). The CDR3 is 15 residues long. V shed 1 base and J shed 3 bases, with 16 bases lying between them. The DNA for the CDR3 is TGTGCCTGGAGTGCGCCTATGGTTAGCTTCTACGAGCAGTACTTC. As protein: CAWSAPMVSFYEQYF.

This clonotype was observed at least ten times. J is TRBJ2-5 and V is TRBV20-1; D gene unclear. This CDR3 contains 14 residues. Germline lookup yields CDR1 DFQATT and CDR2 SNEGSKA (reference sequence). Trimming removed 3 bases at V and 5 bases at J, with 16 bases between. CDR3 nucleotides: TGCAGTGCTAGGGAAGGTAGTCCAGTGGAGACCCAGTACTTC. Its translation is CSAREGSPVETQYF.

With respect to this clonotype: A read error may be the cause here, since a much bigger clone is one base away. This sequence joins TRBV15 and TRBJ2-5, with 11 bases matching TRBD2. The CDR3 loop spans 16 amino acids. With V trimmed by 2 bases and J by 10 bases, 12 bases remained unmatched. CDR1 is LNHNV, CDR2 YYDKDF, per germline (reference sequence). The CDR3 region has the DNA TGTGCCACCAGCAGACCGACTAGCGGGGATTTGGGGATCCAGTACTTC. This encodes CATSRPTSGDLGIQYF.

This clonotype was seen repeatedly, ten times or more. The J gene is TRBJ1-6, the V gene TRBV6-1; D ambiguous. CDR1 and CDR2 from the germline V gene are MNHNS and SASEGT. V was cut by 2 bases and J by 12 bases, with 11 bases left in between. The CDR3 consists of 13 residues. The CDR3: CASSEKDLLPLHF. DNA for the CDR3: TGTGCCAGCAGTGAAAAGGATCTGCTACCCCTCCACTTT.

In this sample, this clonotype turned up many times. The rearrangement uses TRBV7-9 and TRBJ1-1, with D perhaps TRBD1 (6 bases). This CDR3 is 15 amino acids long. Trimming left V 4 bases short and J 1 base short, with 13 bases between. Germline V gene sequence: CDR1 SEHNR, CDR2 FQNEAQ (reference sequence). CDR3 DNA sequence: TGTGCCAGCAGCTCACAGGACAGCCCGAACACTGAAGCTTTCTTT. Residues: CASSSQDSPNTEAFF.

In its sample, this clonotype was seen many times. The chain uses TRBV6-1 and TRBJ2-7, with 7 bases that match TRBD1. Germline assignment: CDR1 MNHNS and CDR2 SASEGT. The CDR3 is made up of 14 amino acids. The ends lost 2 bases at V and 2 bases at J; junction bases unmatched: 3. The CDR3 sequence is CASSELGQTYEQYF. The CDR3 region has the DNA TGTGCCAGCAGTGAATTGGGACAGACCTACGAGCAGTACTTC.